Listed below are T cell receptor beta chains from one sample, sequenced in a study of response to subunit inactivated influenza vaccine. TCRdb redid the calling of the RT-PCR reads with MiXCR, one entry per CDR3 protein. The table includes approximately 310,000 distinct CDR3 sequences, just over 20% detected once. Sequenced here: PBMCs from blood, sampled about 19 months after vaccination. These receptor sequences come from a man aged 45 to 70 who received an inactivated influenza vaccine. CDR3s include the opening cysteine and the closing phenylalanine or tryptophan. D genes are given only for firm matches. Expanded clones are given a class, and other clones once, few, many or no size at all.

size | D | J | V | CDR3 | DNA
few | . | TRBJ1-1 | TRBV20-1 | CSARLGTEAFF | TGCAGTGCTAGATTAGGGACTGAAGCTTTCTTT
. | . | TRBJ1-4 | TRBV18 | CASSSTEGLTNEKLFF | TGTGCCAGCTCATCGACGGAAGGCTTGACTAATGAAAAACTGTTTTTT
. | TRBD2 | TRBJ2-1 | TRBV19 | CASSKREGRDEQFF | TGTGCCAGTAGTAAGCGGGAGGGCCGGGATGAGCAGTTCTTC
few | . | TRBJ1-5 | TRBV19 | CASSQLSNQPQHF | TGTGCCAGTAGCCAGCTGAGCAATCAGCCCCAGCATTTT
few | . | TRBJ2-1 | TRBV11-1 | CASSPRLLAGNSYNEQFF | TGTGCCAGCAGCCCCCGACTATTGGCTGGGAACTCCTACAATGAGCAGTTCTTC
few | TRBD2 | TRBJ2-1 | TRBV6-1 | CASKEYHRGGYNEQFF | TGTGCCAGCAAAGAATACCACCGGGGGGGCTACAATGAGCAGTTCTTC
. | . | TRBJ2-2 | TRBV11-2 | CASSLAPPAYSTGELFF | TGTGCCAGCAGCTTAGCCCCCCCGGCATACTCAACCGGGGAGCTGTTTTTT
few | TRBD2 | TRBJ2-2 | TRBV27 | CASTRSSGRANTGELFF | TGTGCCAGCACCAGAAGTAGCGGGAGGGCGAACACCGGGGAGCTGTTTTTT
many | . | TRBJ1-5 | TRBV20-1 | CSAIDLSTGHLLWHQPQHF | TGCAGTGCTATAGATCTATCGACGGGACACCTTTTATGGCATCAGCCCCAGCATTTT
few | . | TRBJ1-6 | TRBV20-1 | CSATGQTSNSPLHF | TGCAGTGCTACTGGACAGACGAGCAATTCACCCCTCCACTTT
few | . | TRBJ1-5 | TRBV20-1 | CSARDFVVSNQPQHF | TGCAGTGCTAGAGATTTTGTGGTAAGCAATCAGCCCCAGCATTTT
. | . | TRBJ2-1 | TRBV6-2/TRBV6-3 | CASSYSLVSVRFFSNEQFF | TGTGCCAGCAGTTACTCGCTGGTTAGTGTCAGGTTTTTTTCAAATGAGCAGTTCTTC
. | . | TRBJ1-1 | TRBV6-1 | CASRPAGLYTEAFF | TGTGCCAGCAGACCCGCGGGTTTGTACACTGAAGCTTTCTTT
many | . | TRBJ1-6 | TRBV7-2 | CASSLEGNNSPLHF | TGTGCCAGCAGCTTAGAGGGGAATAATTCACCCCTCCACTTT
. | . | TRBJ2-7 | TRBV20-1 | CSASTSSPTYEQYF | TGCAGTGCTTCCACTAGCTCGCCTACCTACGAGCAGTACTTC
few | TRBD1 | TRBJ2-4 | TRBV2 | CASSDTRGPGIQYF | TGTGCCAGCAGTGATACCAGGGGGCCGGGCATTCAGTACTTC
. | . | TRBJ1-4 | TRBV4-2 | CASSQYATNEKLFF | TGTGCCAGCAGCCAATACGCAACTAATGAAAAACTGTTTTTT
many | . | TRBJ2-1 | TRBV18 | CASSPEGSPYNEQFF | TGTGCCAGCTCACCAGAGGGGAGCCCCTACAATGAGCAGTTCTTC
many | TRBD1 | TRBJ2-1 | TRBV29-1 | CSVRATGSPGDEQFF | TGCAGCGTTAGAGCGACAGGGTCCCCCGGGGATGAGCAGTTCTTC
few | . | TRBJ1-1 | TRBV20-1 | CSARPRGDTEAFF | TGCAGTGCTAGACCGCGGGGGGACACTGAAGCTTTCTTT